The 19 T cell receptor beta chains below were found in one sample sequenced in a study of identifying expanded T cells in peripheral blood. Sequencing was performed with immunoSEQ multiplex PCR; in TCRdb, only in-frame clones are kept and a portion is missing. Among more than 80,000 clones listed, 88% were seen once. The sample consisted of blood. These receptors were collected from a person aged 18-70 years in good health.

The CDR3, as DNA: TGTGCCACCAGCAGAGATCGAGGGGCAACTGGGGCCAACGTCCTGACTTTC. Amino acids: CATSRDRGATGANVLTF. This sequence joins TRBV15 and TRBJ2-6; D may correspond to TRBD1 or TRBD2 (5 bases each). The V gene's germline CDR1 is LNHNV and CDR2 YYDKDF (reference sequence). This CDR3 is 17 amino acids long. V dropped 0 bases and J dropped 2 bases, with 11 bases sitting between them.

This clone was seen only once. The chain employs TRBV27 and TRBJ2-1; D remains unclear. The CDR3 has 15 amino acids. CDR1 and CDR2 from the germline V gene are MNHEY and SMNVEV (reference sequence). V lost 3 bases to trimming and J lost 0 bases, with 9 bases between them. CDR3 DNA sequence: TGTGCCAGCAGTTTGGAAGGGCGCTCCTACAATGAGCAGTTCTTC. Encoded protein: CASSLEGRSYNEQFF.

The rearrangement uses TRBV14 and TRBJ2-1; TRBD2 agrees at 8 bases. Germline V gives CDR1 SGHDN, CDR2 FVKESK. V lost 4 bases to trimming and J lost 6 bases; unmatched junction nucleotides: 2. The CDR3 is 13 residues long. The CDR3 sequence: CASSPLAGNEQFF. The CDR3 nucleotides are TGTGCCAGCAGCCCTCTAGCGGGCAATGAGCAGTTCTTC.

The chain employs TRBV7-2 and TRBJ2-1; 10 bases are a match to TRBD1. In germline, CDR1 is SGHTA, CDR2 FQGNSA. The length of the CDR3 is 16 residues. The trim removed 5 bases at V and 4 bases at J, leaving 8 bases unmatched. The CDR3 loop is CASSPQTGGSYNEQFF. The CDR3 DNA is TGTGCCAGCAGCCCGCAGACAGGGGGCTCATACAATGAGCAGTTCTTC. Filled out from reference TRBV7-2 and TRBJ2-1, the complete variable domain reads GAGVSQSPSNKVTEKGKDVELRCDPISGHTALYWYRQSLGQGLEFLIYFQGNSAPDKSGLPSDRFSAERTGGSVSTLTIQRTQQEDSAVYLCASSPQTGGSYNEQFFGPGTRLTVL.

V gene TRBV5-1 combines with J gene TRBJ1-5, with a weak D call TRBD1 (6 bases). The V gene's germline CDR1 is SGHRS and CDR2 YFSETQ. Trimming cost V 1 base and J 3 bases, with 11 bases left between them. This CDR3 is built from 15 residues. The CDR3 here is CASSLNGGANQPQHF. The CDR3 DNA is TGCGCCAGCAGCTTGAACGGGGGGGCCAATCAGCCCCAGCATTTT.

This clone was counted only a few times. The chain recombines TRBV2 with TRBJ2-2; possibly TRBD1 or TRBD2 for D (5 bases each). Germline V gene lookup returns CDR1 SNHLY and CDR2 FYNNEI. Trimming cost V 2 bases and J 6 bases, with 7 bases left between them. The CDR3 spans 13 residues. In nucleotides, the CDR3 is TGTGCCAGCAGTGAATGGGGGTCCGGGGAGCTGTTTTTT. This gives the protein CASSEWGSGELFF. Supplemented by reference TRBV2 and TRBJ2-2, the full variable domain reads EPEVTQTPSHQVTQMGQEVILRCVPISNHLYFYWYRQILGQKVEFLVSFYNNEISEKSEIFDDQFSVERPDGSNFTLKIRSTKLEDSAMYFCASSEWGSGELFFGEGSRLTVL.

The CDR3 DNA follows: TGTGCCAGCAGCGTTACAGGTTACAATGAGCAGTTCTTC. This sequence encodes CASSVTGYNEQFF. The gene calls are TRBV7-7 and TRBJ2-1; maybe TRBD1 (5 bases). Per germline, CDR1 SSHAT and CDR2 FNYEAQ (reference sequence). The V and J ends lost 5 bases and 4 bases respectively, with 9 bases between them. The CDR3 covers 13 residues. The entire variable domain, with the rest obtained from reference TRBV7-7 and TRBJ2-1, is as follows: GAGVSQSPRYKVTKRGQDVTLRCDPISSHATLYWYQQALGQGPEFLTYFNYEAQPDKSGLPSDRFSAERPEGSISTLTIQRTEQRDSAMYRCASSVTGYNEQFFGPGTRLTVL.

The chain is built from TRBV28 and TRBJ2-7; 9 bases map to TRBD1. CDR1 is MDHEN and CDR2 is SYDVKM in the germline V gene. After removal of 5 bases from V and 3 bases from J, the junction contained 11 bases not matched to a gene. The CDR3 loop spans 16 amino acids. CDR3 protein: CASSSLTDRGSYEQYF. The CDR3 region has the DNA TGTGCCAGCAGTAGTTTAACGGACAGGGGCAGCTACGAGCAGTACTTC.

The chain is built from TRBV5-1 and TRBJ2-3, with unresolved D. This CDR3 spans 11 amino acids. The V and J ends lost 4 bases and 5 bases respectively, with 5 bases between them. The germline CDR1 and CDR2 sequences are SGHRS and YFSETQ. The CDR3 bases are TGCGCCAGCAGCACGGGAGATACGCAGTATTTT. As protein: CASSTGDTQYF.

The V gene is TRBV18, the J gene TRBJ2-5; D is uncertain. Germline loops: CDR1 KGHSH, CDR2 LQKENI. This CDR3 is 13 amino acids long. The V and J ends lost 6 bases and 5 bases respectively, with 13 bases between them. As DNA, the CDR3 is TGTGCCAGCTCCCTGGGAACGGATGAGACCCAGTACTTC. Translation: CASSLGTDETQYF.

This chain joins TRBV10-3 and TRBJ1-2, with D possibly being TRBD1 (5 bases). The CDR3 spans 13 residues. CDR1 and CDR2 from the germline V gene are ENHRY and SYGVKD. The V end lost 4 bases, the J end lost 3 bases, and 9 bases lay between the germline ends. The CDR3 DNA is TGTGCCATCAGTGGTGGAGGGGACTATGGCTACACCTTC. The encoded protein is CAISGGGDYGYTF.

This clone appeared a single time. The chain has TRBV21-1 and TRBJ1-5; the tabulated D call, TRBD1, remains unverified against the DNA. TRBV21-1 is a known pseudogene. CDR3 length: 16 residues. CDR3 in DNA: TGTGCCAGCAGCCCCAGGGGGACAGGAAGCAATCAGCCCCAGCATTTT. It codes for CASSPRGTGSNQPQHF.

This CDR3 is CASSDNGKRLFF. CDR3 DNA: TGTGCCAGCAGCGATAATGGGAAACGGCTGTTTTTT. This chain connects TRBV11-3 to TRBJ1-4; D not resolved. CDR1 and CDR2 (germline): SGHNT, YENEEA. This CDR3 has 12 residues. With 5 bases removed from V and 14 bases from J, the gap between germline ends came to 15 bases.

This chain connects TRBV4-2 to TRBJ2-7; D may be TRBD2 (6 bases). The V end lost 0 bases, the J end lost 2 bases, and 14 bases lay between the germline ends. Germline values: CDR1 LGHNA, CDR2 YNFKEQ. This CDR3 comprises 16 residues. Written as DNA, the CDR3 is TGTGCCAGCAGCCAAGATACCGGGAGTGGGGCCTACGAGCAGTACTTC. Translated: CASSQDTGSGAYEQYF.

This chain connects TRBV5-1 to TRBJ2-5; 15 bases line up with TRBD2. The CDR3 covers 16 residues. Germline trimming cut 4 bases from V and 3 bases from J; bases unmatched to any gene: 4. Looked up from germline, CDR1 is SGHRS and CDR2 is YFSETQ. The CDR3 coding sequence is TGCGCCAGCAGCCAGGGACTAGCGGGAGGCGAAGAGACCCAGTACTTC. Translation gives CASSQGLAGGEETQYF. The whole variable domain, remainder taken from reference TRBV5-1 and TRBJ2-5, is KAGVTQTPRYLIKTRGQQVTLSCSPISGHRSVSWYQQTPGQGLQFLFEYFSETQRNKGNFPGRFSGRQFSNSRSEMNVSTLELGDSALYLCASSQGLAGGEETQYFGPGTRLLVL.

The V gene is TRBV10-3, the J gene TRBJ1-5; 9 bases are a match to TRBD1. Unmatched junction bases numbered 3, after V lost 0 bases and J lost 6 bases. Germline CDR1 ENHRY, CDR2 SYGVKD. The CDR3 is made up of 15 amino acids. DNA for the CDR3: TGTGCCATCAGTGAGTCTGGGACAGGGCGTCAGCCCCAGCATTTT. Amino acids: CAISESGTGRQPQHF.

The sample holds one count of this clone. The V call is TRBV10-3, the J call TRBJ1-5; D is ambiguous. Germline V lookup: CDR1 ENHRY, CDR2 SYGVKD. CDR3 length equals 13 residues. V was shortened by 4 bases and J by 4 bases, with 8 bases between the two germline ends. CDR3 in DNA: TGTGCCATCAGTGGGGCAGCTAATCAGCCCCAGCATTTT. Its protein is CAISGAANQPQHF.

The rearrangement joins TRBV4-3 to TRBJ2-5, with 10 bases fitting TRBD2. The length of the CDR3 is 17 residues. Germline assignment: CDR1 LGHNA and CDR2 YSLEER. V lost 1 base and J lost 1; bases outside the gene matches: 6. The CDR3 spells CASSQGLAGEGQETQYF. CDR3 bases: TGCGCCAGCAGCCAAGGTCTAGCGGGAGAGGGCCAAGAGACCCAGTACTTC.

The V gene is TRBV6-1, the J gene TRBJ1-6; D not certain. Deletions cut 3 bases from V and 1 base from J, with 7 bases between. The CDR3 length is 15 residues. CDR1 MNHNS and CDR2 SASEGT come from the germline V gene. CDR3 in DNA: TGTGCCAGCAGTGATGAGGAATCCTATAATTCACCCCTCCACTTT. It codes for CASSDEESYNSPLHF.